This T cell receptor beta chain emerged from a study of a mutant IDH1 vaccine in newly diagnosed glioma. Trimming shortened V by 3 bases and J by 3 bases, and 8 bases separated the two germline ends. From germline, CDR1 is LNHDA and CDR2 SQIVND (reference sequence). The CDR3 sequence is 13 residues long. Time point denoted: baseline, week 1 (first vaccination visit). Indicated treatment: pre-vaccination baseline after standard-of-care therapy. Only in-frame clones appear in the TCRdb table, and some are missing; sequencing was by immunoSEQ multiplex PCR. The sample gives some 23,000 clones, 93% of which show up once; roughly 1.2% is in the top ten.

This TCR was recovered from a man aged 35 to 55 with glioma. The sequences come from PBMCs, collected from a glioma patient treated with radiotherapy, temozolomide or both. The V call is TRBV19, the J call TRBJ2-5, with D tentatively TRBD2 (6 bases). The CDR3 coding sequence is TGTGCCAGTAGTATTCGCGGGGAAGAGACCCAGTACTTC. It specifies CASSIRGEETQYF.